The entry below gives a single TCR beta chain sequence along with its context. Its antigen is unidentified. This entry is derived from a study of graft-versus-host responses after intestinal transplantation. About the research overall: Every recipient underwent anti-thymocyte globulin induction, then tacrolimus and steroids for roughly three years. Study results and limitations: There were GvH clones found in recipient marrow, and some of them appeared first in ileum or blood. Researchers found peak circulating GvH clone levels linked to early post-transplant HvG declines.

The repertoire was sequenced with immunoSEQ multiplex PCR; TCRdb's copy has only in-frame clones and lacks some. The table has under 100,000 clones, about 93% seen once. The sample was unstimulated CD8+ T cells sorted from spleen or lymph node cells, taken before transplant. This clonotype was sampled from a human donor who was the organ donor for an intestinal transplant.

The CDR3 is CASSGRLAGFTDTQYF. For the CDR3, the DNA is TGTGCCAGCAGCGGCCGACTAGCGGGATTCACAGATACGCAGTATTTT. The chain is built from TRBV4-2 and TRBJ2-3; TRBD2 matches at 11 bases. Germline V gives CDR1 LGHNA, CDR2 YNFKEQ. The CDR3 is 16 amino acids. The junction had 6 bases not matched to a gene; V was cut back by 5 bases and J by 2 bases.